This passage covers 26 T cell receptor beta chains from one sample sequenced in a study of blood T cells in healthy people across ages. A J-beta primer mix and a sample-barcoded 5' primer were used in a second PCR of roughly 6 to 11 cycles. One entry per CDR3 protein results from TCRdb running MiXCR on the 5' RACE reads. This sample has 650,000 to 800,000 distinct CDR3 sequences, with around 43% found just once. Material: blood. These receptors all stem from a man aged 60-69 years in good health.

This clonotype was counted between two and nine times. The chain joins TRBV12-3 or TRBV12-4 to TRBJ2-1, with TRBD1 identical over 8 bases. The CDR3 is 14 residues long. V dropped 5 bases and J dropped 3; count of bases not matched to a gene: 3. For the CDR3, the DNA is TGTGCCAGCAGTCGGGACAGGCTCTACAATGAGCAGTTCTTC. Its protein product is CASSRDRLYNEQFF.

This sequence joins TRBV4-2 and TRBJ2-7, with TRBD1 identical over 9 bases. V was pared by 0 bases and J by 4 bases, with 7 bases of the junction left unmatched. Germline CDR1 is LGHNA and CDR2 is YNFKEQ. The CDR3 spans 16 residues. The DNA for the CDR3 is TGTGCCAGCAGCCAAGATTTGGGGACAGGGACTTACGAGCAGTACTTC. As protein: CASSQDLGTGTYEQYF.

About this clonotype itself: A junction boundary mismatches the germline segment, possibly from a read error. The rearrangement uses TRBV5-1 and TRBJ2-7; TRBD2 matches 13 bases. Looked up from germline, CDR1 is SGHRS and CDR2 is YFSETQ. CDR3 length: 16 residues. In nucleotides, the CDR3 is TGCGCCAGCAGCGGCGGGACTAGCGGGGAAAGAAATGAGCAGTACTTT. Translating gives CASSGGTSGERNEQYF.

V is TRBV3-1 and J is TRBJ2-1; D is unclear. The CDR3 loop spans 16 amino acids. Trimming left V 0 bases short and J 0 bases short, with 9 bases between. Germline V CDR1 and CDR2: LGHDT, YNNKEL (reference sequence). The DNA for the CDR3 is TGTGCCAGCAGCCAAGAGGTCTCCCTCTCCTACAATGAGCAGTTCTTC. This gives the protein CASSQEVSLSYNEQFF.

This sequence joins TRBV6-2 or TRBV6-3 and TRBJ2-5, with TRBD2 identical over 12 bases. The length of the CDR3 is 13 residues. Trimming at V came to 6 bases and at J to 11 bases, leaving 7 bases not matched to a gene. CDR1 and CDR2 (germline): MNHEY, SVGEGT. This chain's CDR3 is CASRTSGGHKQYF. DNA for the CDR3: TGTGCCAGCAGGACTAGCGGGGGCCACAAGCAGTACTTC.

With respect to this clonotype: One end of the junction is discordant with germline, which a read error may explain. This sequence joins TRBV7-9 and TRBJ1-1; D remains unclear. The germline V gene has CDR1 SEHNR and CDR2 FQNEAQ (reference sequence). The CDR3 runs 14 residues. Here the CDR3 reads CASSLVALNTETFF. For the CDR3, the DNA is TGTGCCAGCAGCTTAGTAGCCCTCAACACTGAAACTTTCTTT.

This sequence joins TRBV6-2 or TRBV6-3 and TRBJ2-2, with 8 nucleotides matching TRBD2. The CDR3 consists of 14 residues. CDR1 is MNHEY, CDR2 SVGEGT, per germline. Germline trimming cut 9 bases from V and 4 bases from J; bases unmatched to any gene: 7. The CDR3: CASEPGLATGELFF. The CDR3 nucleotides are TGTGCCAGTGAGCCCGGACTAGCCACCGGGGAGCTGTTTTTT.

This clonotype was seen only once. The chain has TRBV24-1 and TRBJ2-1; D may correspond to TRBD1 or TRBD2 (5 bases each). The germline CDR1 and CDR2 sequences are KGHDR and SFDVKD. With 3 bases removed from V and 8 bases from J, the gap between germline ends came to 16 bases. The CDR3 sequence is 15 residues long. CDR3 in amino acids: CATSDARGREDEQFF. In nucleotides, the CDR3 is TGTGCCACCAGTGATGCCCGGGGCAGGGAAGATGAGCAGTTCTTC.

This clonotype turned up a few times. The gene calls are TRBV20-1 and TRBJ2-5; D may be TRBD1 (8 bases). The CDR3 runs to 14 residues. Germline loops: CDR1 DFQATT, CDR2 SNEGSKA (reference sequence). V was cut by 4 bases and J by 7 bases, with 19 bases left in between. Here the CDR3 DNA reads TGCAGTGCTACCCCAGGGGGCGGGAGTCCGACCCAGTACTTC. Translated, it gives CSATPGGGSPTQYF.

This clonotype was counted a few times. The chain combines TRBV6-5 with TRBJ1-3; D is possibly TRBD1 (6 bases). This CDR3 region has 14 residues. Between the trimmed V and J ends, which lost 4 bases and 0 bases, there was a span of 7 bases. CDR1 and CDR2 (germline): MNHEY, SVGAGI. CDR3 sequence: CASSLTGSGNTIYF. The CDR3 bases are TGTGCCAGCAGTTTGACAGGCTCTGGAAACACCATATATTTT.

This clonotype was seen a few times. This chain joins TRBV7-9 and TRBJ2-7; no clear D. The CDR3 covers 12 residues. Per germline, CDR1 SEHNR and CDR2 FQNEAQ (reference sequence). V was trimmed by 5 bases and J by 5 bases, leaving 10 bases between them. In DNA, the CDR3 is TGTGCCAGCAGCCCCACGTCCAACGAGCAGTACTTC. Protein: CASSPTSNEQYF.

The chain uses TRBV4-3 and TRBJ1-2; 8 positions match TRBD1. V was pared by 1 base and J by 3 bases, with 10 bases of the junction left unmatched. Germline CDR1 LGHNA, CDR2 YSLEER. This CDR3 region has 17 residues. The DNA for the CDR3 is TGCGCCAGCAGCCAAGCCCCGCGGACAGGGTATTACTATGGCTACACCTTC. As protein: CASSQAPRTGYYYGYTF.

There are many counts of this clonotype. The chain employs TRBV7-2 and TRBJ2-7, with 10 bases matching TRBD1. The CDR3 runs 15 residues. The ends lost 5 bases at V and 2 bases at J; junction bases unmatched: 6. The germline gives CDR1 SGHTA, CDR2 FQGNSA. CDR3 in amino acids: CASSAAGTGAYEQYF. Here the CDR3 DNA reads TGTGCCAGCAGCGCGGCCGGGACAGGGGCCTACGAGCAGTACTTC.

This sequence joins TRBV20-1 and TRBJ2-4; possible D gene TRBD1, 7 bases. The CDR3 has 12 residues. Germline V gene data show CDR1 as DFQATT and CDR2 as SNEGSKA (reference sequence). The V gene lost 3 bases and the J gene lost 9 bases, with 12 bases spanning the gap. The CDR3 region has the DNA TGCAGTGCTAGGGGGCAGGGGGGCATTCAGTACTTC. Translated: CSARGQGGIQYF.

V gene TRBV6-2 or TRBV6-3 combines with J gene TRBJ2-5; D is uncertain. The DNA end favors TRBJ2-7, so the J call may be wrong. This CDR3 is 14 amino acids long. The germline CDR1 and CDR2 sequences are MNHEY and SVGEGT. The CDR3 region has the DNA TGTGCCAGCAGAGCTTTCTTCTCGTCCTACGAGCAGTACTTC. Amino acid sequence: CASRAFFSSYEQYF.

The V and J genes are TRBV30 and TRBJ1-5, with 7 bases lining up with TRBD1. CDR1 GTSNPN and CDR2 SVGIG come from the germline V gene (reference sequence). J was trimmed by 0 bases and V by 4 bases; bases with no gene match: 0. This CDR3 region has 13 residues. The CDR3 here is CAWNRGSNQPQHF. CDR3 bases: TGTGCCTGGAACAGGGGTAGCAATCAGCCCCAGCATTTT. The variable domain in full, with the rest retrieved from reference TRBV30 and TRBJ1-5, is SQTIHQWPATLVQPVGSPLSLECTVEGTSNPNLYWYRQAAGRGLQLLFYSVGIGQISSEVPQNLSASRPQDRQFILSSKKLLLSDSGFYLCAWNRGSNQPQHFGDGTRLSIL.

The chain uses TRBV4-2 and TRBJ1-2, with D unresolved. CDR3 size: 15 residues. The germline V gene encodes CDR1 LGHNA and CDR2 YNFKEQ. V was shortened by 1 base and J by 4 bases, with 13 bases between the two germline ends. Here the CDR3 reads CASSQGLGESYGYTF. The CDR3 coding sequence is TGTGCCAGCAGCCAAGGGCTCGGGGAGAGCTATGGCTACACCTTC.

Here the CDR3 reads CASSLDSRLTTNTGELFF. The CDR3 DNA reads as TGTGCCAGCAGCTTAGATTCCCGACTTACCACGAACACCGGGGAGCTGTTTTTT. This rearrangement joins TRBV7-8 to TRBJ2-2; no reliable D call. The V end was cut by 1 base, the J end by 0 bases, with 15 bases between. This CDR3 has 18 amino acids. CDR1 and CDR2 from the germline V gene are SGHVS and FQNEAQ.

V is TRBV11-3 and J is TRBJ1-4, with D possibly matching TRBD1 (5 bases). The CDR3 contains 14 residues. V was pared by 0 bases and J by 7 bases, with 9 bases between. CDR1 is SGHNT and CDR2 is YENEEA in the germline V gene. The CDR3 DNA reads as TGTGCCAGCAGCTTAGAAGGGGCAGGTGAAAAACTGTTTTTT. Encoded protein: CASSLEGAGEKLFF.

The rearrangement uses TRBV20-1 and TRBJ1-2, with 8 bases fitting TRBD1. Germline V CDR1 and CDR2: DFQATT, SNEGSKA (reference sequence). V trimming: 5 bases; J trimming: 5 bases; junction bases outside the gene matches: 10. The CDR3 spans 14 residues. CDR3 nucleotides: TGCAGTGCTGAGCGTCAGGGGGCTTATTATGGCTACACCTTC. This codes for CSAERQGAYYGYTF.

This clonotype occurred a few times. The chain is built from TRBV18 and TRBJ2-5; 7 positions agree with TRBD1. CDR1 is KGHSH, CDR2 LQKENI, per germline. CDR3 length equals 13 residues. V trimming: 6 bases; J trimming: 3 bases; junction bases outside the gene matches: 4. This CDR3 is CASSGTAKETQYF. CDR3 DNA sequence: TGTGCCAGCTCGGGGACAGCCAAAGAGACCCAGTACTTC.

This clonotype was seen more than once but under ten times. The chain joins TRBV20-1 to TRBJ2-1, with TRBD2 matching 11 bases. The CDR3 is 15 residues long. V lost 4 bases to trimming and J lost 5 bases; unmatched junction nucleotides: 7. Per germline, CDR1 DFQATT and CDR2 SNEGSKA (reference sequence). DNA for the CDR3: TGCAGTGCTATGGCTAGCGGGGGGACGGACAATGAGCAGTTCTTC. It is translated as CSAMASGGTDNEQFF.

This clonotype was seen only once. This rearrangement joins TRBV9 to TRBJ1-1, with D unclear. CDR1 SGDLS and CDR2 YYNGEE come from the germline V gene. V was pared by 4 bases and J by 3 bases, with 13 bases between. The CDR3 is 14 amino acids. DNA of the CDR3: TGTGCCAGCAGCCCCGAGGTGGGGTACACTGAAGCTTTCTTT. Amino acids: CASSPEVGYTEAFF.

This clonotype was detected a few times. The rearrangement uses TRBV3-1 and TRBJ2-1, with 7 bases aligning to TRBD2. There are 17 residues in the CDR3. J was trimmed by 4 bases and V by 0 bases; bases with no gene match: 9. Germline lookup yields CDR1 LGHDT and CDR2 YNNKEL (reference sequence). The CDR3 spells CASSQEEEAGIYNEQFF. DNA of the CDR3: TGTGCCAGCAGCCAAGAAGAGGAAGCGGGAATTTACAATGAGCAGTTCTTC.

For the CDR3, the DNA is TGTGCCAGCAGCTCTGAGGGAGTATATGAAAAACTGTTTTTT. This sequence encodes CASSSEGVYEKLFF. This chain uses TRBV7-9 with TRBJ1-4; D gene ambiguous. The CDR3 consists of 14 residues. CDR1 SEHNR and CDR2 FQNEAQ come from the germline V gene (reference sequence). The V end lost 4 bases, the J end lost 6 bases, and 12 bases lay between the germline ends.

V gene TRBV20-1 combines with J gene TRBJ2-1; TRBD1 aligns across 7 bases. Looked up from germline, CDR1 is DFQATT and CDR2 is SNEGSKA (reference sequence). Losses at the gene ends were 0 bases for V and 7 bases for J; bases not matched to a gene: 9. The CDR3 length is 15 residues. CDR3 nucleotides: TGCAGTGCTAGAGATCTCAGGGGGTTTAGGAATGAGCAGTTCTTC. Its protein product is CSARDLRGFRNEQFF.